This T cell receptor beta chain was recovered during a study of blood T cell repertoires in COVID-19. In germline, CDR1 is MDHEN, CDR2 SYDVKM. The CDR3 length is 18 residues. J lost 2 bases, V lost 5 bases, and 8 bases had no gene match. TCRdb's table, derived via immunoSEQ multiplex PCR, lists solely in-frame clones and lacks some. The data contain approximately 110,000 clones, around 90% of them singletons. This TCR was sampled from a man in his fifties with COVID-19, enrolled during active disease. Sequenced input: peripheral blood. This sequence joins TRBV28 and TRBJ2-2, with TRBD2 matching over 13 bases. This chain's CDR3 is CASSVTGTSGTNTGELFF. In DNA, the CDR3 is TGTGCCAGCAGTGTGACTGGGACTAGCGGGACCAACACCGGGGAGCTGTTTTTT.